This record concerns one TCR beta chain sequence. V was clipped by 3 bases and J by 5 bases, with 20 bases between them. The CDR3 is 18 residues long. The germline CDR1 and CDR2 sequences are SGHAT and FQNNGV. Profiled with immunoSEQ multiplex PCR; TCRdb holds only in-frame clones, not every one. The sample contains roughly 57,000 clones, around 93% of which appear only once. The entry originates in a study of T cell changes during pregnancy in multiple sclerosis. The starting material was CD4+ T cells from peripheral blood mononuclear cells, obtained after pregnancy. The chain uses TRBV11-2 and TRBJ1-6; D might be TRBD1 (5 bases). The TCR originated in a female donor with multiple sclerosis, enrolled in a pregnancy study. Here the CDR3 DNA reads TGTGCCAGCAGCTTTTTGGGGGGGTCAAAGGGCCATAATTCACCCCTCCACTTT. It is translated as CASSFLGGSKGHNSPLHF.